This T cell receptor (beta chain) is from a study of beta chain features in type 1 diabetes. General study findings and limits: Shorter TCRB CDR3s, moderately but significantly so, were found in Type 1 diabetes patients in all four CD4+ subsets.

About this clone: The antigen remains unidentified.

The CDR3 loop spans 17 amino acids. Germline lookup yields CDR1 LNHDA and CDR2 SQIVND (reference sequence). V dropped 5 bases and J dropped 4 bases, with 21 bases sitting between them. Sequencing targeted expressed TCRB transcripts, as all isolated RNA had been reverse transcribed. The data were produced by immunoSEQ multiplex PCR, yet TCRdb's version contains in-frame clones alone and is incomplete. This sample has over 150,000 clones, with approximately 10% found just once. Sequenced: central memory CD4+ T cells from blood. The rearrangement joins TRBV19 to TRBJ2-1, with a possible D match to TRBD2 (6 bases). The clonotype originates from a young man with type 1 diabetes. This CDR3 is CASSSDYVSSGYNEQFF. CDR3 coding DNA: TGTGCCAGTAGTTCTGATTATGTTAGTAGCGGTTACAATGAGCAGTTCTTC.